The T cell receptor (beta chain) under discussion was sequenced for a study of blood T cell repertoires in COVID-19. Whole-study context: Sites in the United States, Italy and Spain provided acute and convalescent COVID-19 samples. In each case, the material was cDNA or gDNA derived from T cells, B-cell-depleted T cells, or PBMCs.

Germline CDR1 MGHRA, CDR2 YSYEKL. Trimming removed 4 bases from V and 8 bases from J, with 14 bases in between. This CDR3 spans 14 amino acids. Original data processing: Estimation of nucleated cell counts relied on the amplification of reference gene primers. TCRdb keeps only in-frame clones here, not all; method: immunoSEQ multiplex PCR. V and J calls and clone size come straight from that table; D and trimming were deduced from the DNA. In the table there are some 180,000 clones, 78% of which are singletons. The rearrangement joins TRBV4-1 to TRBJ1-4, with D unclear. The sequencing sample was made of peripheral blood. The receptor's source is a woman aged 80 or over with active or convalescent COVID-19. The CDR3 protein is CASSLQMGDEKLFF. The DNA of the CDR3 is TGCGCCAGCAGCCTGCAAATGGGCGACGAAAAACTGTTTTTT.